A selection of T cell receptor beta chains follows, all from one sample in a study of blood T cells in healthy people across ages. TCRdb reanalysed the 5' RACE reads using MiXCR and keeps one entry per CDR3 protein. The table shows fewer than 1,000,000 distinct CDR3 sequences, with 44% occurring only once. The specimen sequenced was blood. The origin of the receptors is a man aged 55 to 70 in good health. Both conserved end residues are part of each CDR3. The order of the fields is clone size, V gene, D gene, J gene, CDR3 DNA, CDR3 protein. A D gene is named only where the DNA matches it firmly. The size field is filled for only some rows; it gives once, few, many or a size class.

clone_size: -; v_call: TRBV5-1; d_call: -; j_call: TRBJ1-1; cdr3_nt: TGCGCCAGCAGCTTGAATGTAATGAACACTGAAGCTTTCTTT; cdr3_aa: CASSLNVMNTEAFF
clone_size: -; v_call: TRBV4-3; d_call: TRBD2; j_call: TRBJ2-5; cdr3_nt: TGCGCCAGCAGCCAAGGCGGTGGACTAGCGGGGGAAGAGACCCAGTACTTC; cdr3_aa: CASSQGGGLAGEETQYF
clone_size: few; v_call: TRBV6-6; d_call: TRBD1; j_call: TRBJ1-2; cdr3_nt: TGTGCCAGCAGTACCCCCGGGACAGGGCTTGTCTATGGCTACACCTTC; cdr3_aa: CASSTPGTGLVYGYTF
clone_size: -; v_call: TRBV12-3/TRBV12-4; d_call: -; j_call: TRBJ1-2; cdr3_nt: TGTGCCAGCAGTGGACACCTCCCTGGCTACACCTTC; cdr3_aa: CASSGHLPGYTF
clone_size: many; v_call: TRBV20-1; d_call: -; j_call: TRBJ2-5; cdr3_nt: TGCAGTGCTAGAGGAGGGGGGGCAAAAAGGGGGACCCAGTACTTC; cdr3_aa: CSARGGGAKRGTQYF
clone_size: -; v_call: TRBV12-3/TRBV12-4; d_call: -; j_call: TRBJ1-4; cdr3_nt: TGTGCCAGCAGCCGAGCAGGGCTTAATGAAAAACTGTTTTTT; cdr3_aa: CASSRAGLNEKLFF
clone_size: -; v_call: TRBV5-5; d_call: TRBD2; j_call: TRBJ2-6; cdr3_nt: TGTGCTAGCAGCCCAGAGGTATTAGCGGGGGTCTCTGGGGCCAACGTCCTGACTTTC; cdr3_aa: CASSPEVLAGVSGANVLTF
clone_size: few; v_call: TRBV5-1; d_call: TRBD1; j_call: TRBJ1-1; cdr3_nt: TGCGCCAGTAAGACCGCGTCAGGGGGCACTGAAGCTTTCTTT; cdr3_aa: CASKTASGGTEAFF
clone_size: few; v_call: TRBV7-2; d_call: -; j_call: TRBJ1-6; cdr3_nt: TGTGCCAGCAGCGAATTCCGGCGTTCACCCCTCCACTTT; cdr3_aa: CASSEFRRSPLHF
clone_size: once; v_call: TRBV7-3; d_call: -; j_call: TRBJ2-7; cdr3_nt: TGTGCCAGCAGCGTCACAGGTCAGAATCCTTACGAGCAGTACTTC; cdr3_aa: CASSVTGQNPYEQYF
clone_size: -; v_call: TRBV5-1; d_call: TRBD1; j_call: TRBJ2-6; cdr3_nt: TGCGCCAGCAGCTGGGACAGGCTAAGTGGGGCCAACGCCCTGACTTTC; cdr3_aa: CASSWDRLSGANALTF
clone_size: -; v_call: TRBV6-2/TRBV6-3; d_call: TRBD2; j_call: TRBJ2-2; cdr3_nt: TGTGCCAGCAGTGCGGGGGGAAGAACCGGGGAGCTGTTTTTT; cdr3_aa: CASSAGGRTGELFF
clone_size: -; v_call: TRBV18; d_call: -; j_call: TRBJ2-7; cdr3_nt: TGCGCCAGCTCGAATAACAGGGACGAGCAGTACTTC; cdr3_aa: CASSNNRDEQYF
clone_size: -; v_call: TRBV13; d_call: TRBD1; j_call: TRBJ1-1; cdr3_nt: TGTGCCAGCAGCACCGGACAGGGCTATACTGAAACTTTCTTT; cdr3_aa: CASSTGQGYTETFF
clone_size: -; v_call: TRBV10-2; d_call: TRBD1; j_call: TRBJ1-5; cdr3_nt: TGCGCCAGCAGTGACGCAGGACAGGGGCGTCGTCAGCCCCAGCATTTT; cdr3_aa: CASSDAGQGRRQPQHF
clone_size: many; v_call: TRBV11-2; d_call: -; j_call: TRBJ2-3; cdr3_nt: TGTGCCAGCACCCAAAGCACAGATACGCAGTATTTT; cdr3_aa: CASTQSTDTQYF
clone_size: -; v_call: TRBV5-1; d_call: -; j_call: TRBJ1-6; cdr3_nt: TGCGCCAGCAGCTTACAGTCGCGCCCCGGTTCACCCCTCCACTTT; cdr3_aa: CASSLQSRPGSPLHF
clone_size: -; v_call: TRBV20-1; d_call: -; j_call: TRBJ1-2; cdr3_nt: TGCAGTGCTAGCACAGGAACGATTGGCTACACCTTC; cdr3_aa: CSASTGTIGYTF
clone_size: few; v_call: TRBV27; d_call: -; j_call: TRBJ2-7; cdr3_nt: TGTGCCAGCAGTTCGGATACAGGGAGCTACGAGCAGTACTTC; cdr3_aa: CASSSDTGSYEQYF
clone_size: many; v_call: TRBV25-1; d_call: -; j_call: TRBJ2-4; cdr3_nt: TGTGCCAGCAGTGGGGCCAGGGCGGTAAACATTCAGTACTTC; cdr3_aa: CASSGARAVNIQYF
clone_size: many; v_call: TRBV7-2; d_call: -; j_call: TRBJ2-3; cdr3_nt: TGTGCCAGCAGCATCACTAGGGACCCCGGGGATACGCAGTATTTT; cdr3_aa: CASSITRDPGDTQYF
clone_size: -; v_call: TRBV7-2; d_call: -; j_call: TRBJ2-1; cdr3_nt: TGTGCCAGCAGCCGTGACAGACGACACAATGAGCAGTTCTTC; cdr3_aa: CASSRDRRHNEQFF
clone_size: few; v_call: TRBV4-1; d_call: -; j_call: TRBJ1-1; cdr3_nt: TGCGCCAGCAGCCAAGATGGCGGTGGGGGGAACACTGAAGCTTTCTTT; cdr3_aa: CASSQDGGGGNTEAFF
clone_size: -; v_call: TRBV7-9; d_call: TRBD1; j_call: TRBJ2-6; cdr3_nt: TGTGCCAGCAGCGGGGACAGGGACTCTGGGGCCAACGTCCTGACTTTC; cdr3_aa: CASSGDRDSGANVLTF
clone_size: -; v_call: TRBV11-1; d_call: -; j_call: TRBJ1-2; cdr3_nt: TGTGCCAGCATTCCTTGGCGGAATTTGGGGGCCGGCGGCACGCACCTCGGTGGCTACACCTTC; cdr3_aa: CASIPWRNLGAGGTHLGGYTF
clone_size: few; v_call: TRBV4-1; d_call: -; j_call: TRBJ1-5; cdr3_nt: TGCGCCAGCAGCCAAGAAGGAAGTCCGTATAGCAATCAGCCCCAGCATTTT; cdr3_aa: CASSQEGSPYSNQPQHF
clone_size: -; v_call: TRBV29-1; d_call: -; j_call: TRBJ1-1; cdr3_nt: TGCAGCGTTGAAGATCCTGGGAACACTGAAGCTTTCTTT; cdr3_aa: CSVEDPGNTEAFF
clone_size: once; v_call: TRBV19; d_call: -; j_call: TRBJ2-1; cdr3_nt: TGTGCCAGTAGTATGGTGGCCGGGGGCTATAGCAATGAGCAGTTCTTC; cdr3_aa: CASSMVAGGYSNEQFF
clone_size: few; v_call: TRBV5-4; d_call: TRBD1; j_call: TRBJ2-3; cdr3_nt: TGTGCCAGCAGCTTGGAGTCTGGGACAGGGGCAGATACGCAGTATTTT; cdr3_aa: CASSLESGTGADTQYF
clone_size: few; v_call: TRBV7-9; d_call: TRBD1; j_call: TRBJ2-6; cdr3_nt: TGTGCCAGCAGCTTAGTGGGACAGGGGGCAGGATATTCTGGGGCCAACGTCCTGACTTTC; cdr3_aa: CASSLVGQGAGYSGANVLTF
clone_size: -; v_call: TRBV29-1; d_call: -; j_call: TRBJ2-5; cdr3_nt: TGCAGCGTTGGGAGCCCCCGGGAGCCACAAGAGACCCAGTACTTC; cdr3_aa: CSVGSPREPQETQYF